This TCR beta chain was profiled in a study of OX40 agonist ivuxolimab in advanced cancers. Clones were read by immunoSEQ multiplex PCR, and TCRdb kept only the in-frame ones, dropping some. The sample lists 65,000 to 70,000 clones, around 80% occurring once. The V segment lost 3 bases and the J segment 3 bases; nucleotides outside the gene matches: 6. Germline V gene sequence: CDR1 SGHNT, CDR2 YYREEE (reference sequence). The CDR3 totals 15 residues. Sequencing was performed on CD4+ or CD8+ T cells sorted from blood, taken in a trial of the OX40 agonist ivuxolimab. This rearrangement joins TRBV5-4 to TRBJ1-1; 9 positions match TRBD1. The sequence derives from an adult with an advanced solid tumor such as melanoma, head and neck, liver or kidney cancer. CDR3 sequence (DNA): TGTGCCAGCAGCTCGAGTGGGACAGGGTACACTGAAGCTTTCTTT. Residues: CASSSSGTGYTEAFF.